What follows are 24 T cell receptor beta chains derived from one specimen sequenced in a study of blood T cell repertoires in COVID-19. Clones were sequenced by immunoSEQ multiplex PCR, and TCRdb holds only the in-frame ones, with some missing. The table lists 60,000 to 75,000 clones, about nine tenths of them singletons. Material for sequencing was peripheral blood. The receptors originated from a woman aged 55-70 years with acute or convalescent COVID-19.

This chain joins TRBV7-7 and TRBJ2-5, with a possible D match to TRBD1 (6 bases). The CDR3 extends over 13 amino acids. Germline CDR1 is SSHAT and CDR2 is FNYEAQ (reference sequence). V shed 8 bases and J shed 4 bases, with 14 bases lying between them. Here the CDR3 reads CASGNRARETQYF. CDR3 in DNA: TGTGCCAGCGGAAACAGGGCACGAGAGACCCAGTACTTC.

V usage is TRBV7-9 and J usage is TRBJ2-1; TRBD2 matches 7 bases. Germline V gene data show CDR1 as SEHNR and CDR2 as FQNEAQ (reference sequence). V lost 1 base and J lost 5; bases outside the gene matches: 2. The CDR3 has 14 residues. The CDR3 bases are TGTGCCAGCAGCTTAGGGACTAGGAACAATGAGCAGTTCTTC. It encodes CASSLGTRNNEQFF.

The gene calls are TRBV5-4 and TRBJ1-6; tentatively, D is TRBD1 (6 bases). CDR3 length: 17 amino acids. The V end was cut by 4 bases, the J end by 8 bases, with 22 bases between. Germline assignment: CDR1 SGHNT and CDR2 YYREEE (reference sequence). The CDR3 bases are TGTGCCAGCAGCCGAGGCGGGGGGGCATGGAAGGATTCACCCCTCCACTTT. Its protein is CASSRGGGAWKDSPLHF.

CDR3 protein: CASRRGEGYGYTF. CDR3 in DNA: TGTGCCAGCAGACGGGGGGAGGGGTATGGCTACACCTTC. This rearrangement joins TRBV6-5 to TRBJ1-2; TRBD1 is a possible D gene (5 bases). The CDR3 covers 13 residues. Trimming took off 6 bases at V and 5 bases at J, with 13 bases between the two ends. CDR1 and CDR2 (germline): MNHEY, SVGAGI.

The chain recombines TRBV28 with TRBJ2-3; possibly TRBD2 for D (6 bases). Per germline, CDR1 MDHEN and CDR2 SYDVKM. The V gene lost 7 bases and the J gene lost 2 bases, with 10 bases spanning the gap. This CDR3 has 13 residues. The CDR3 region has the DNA TGTGCCAGCAACGAGGACTACACAGATACGCAGTATTTT. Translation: CASNEDYTDTQYF.

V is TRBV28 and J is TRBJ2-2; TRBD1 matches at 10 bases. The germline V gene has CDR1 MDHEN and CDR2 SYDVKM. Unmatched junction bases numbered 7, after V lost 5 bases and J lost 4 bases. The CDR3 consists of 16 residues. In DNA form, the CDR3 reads TGTGCCAGCAGTCTCGGGACAGGGGCCTCCACCGGGGAGCTGTTTTTT. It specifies CASSLGTGASTGELFF.

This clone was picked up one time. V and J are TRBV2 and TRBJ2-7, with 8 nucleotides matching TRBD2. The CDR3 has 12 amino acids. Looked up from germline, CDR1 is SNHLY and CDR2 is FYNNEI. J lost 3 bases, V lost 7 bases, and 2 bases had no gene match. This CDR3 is CASTGGVYEQYF. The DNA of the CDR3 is TGTGCCAGCACCGGGGGGGTCTACGAGCAGTACTTC.

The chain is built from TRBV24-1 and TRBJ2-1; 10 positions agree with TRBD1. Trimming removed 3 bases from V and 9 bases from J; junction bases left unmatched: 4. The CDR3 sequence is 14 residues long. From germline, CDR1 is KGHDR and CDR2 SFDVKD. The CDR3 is CATSDPGTGVEQFF. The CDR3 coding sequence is TGTGCCACCAGTGATCCCGGGACAGGGGTTGAGCAGTTCTTC.

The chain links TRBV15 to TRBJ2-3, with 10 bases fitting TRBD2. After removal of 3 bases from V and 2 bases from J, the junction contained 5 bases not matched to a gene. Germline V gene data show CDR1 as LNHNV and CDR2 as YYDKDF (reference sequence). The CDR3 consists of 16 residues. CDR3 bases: TGTGCCACCAGCAGGGAGGGGACTAGCGCCACAGATACGCAGTATTTT. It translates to CATSREGTSATDTQYF.

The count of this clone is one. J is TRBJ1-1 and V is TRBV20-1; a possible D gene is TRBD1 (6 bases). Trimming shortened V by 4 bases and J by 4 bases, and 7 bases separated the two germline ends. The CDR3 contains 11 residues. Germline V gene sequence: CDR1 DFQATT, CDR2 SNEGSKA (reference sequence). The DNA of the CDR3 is TGCAGTGCTACAGGGGTCACTGAAGCTTTCTTT. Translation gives CSATGVTEAFF.

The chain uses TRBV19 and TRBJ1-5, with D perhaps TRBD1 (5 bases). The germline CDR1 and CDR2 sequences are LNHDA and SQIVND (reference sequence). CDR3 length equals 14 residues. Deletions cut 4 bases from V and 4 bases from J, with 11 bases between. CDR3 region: CASSKVQGNQPQHF. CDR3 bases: TGTGCCAGTAGTAAGGTGCAGGGAAATCAGCCCCAGCATTTT.

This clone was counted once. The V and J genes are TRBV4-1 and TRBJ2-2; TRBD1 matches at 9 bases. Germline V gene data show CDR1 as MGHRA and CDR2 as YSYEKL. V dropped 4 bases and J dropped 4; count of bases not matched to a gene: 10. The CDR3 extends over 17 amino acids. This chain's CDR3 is CASSLFLGQGGTGELFF. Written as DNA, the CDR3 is TGCGCCAGCAGCCTCTTCTTGGGACAGGGCGGCACCGGGGAGCTGTTTTTT.

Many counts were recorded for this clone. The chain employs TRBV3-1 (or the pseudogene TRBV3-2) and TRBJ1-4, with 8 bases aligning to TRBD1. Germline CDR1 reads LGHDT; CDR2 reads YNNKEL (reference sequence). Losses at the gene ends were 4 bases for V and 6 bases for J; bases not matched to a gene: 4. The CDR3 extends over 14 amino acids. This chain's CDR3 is CASSPTGQDEKLFF. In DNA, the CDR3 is TGTGCCAGCAGCCCAACGGGACAGGATGAAAAACTGTTTTTT.

The CDR3: CATSRAGSNQPQHF. In nucleotides, the CDR3 is TGTGCCACCAGCAGAGCCGGTAGCAATCAGCCCCAGCATTTT. The chain recombines TRBV15 with TRBJ1-5; no reliable D call. Per the germline V gene, CDR1 is LNHNV and CDR2 is YYDKDF (reference sequence). V lost 1 base to trimming and J lost 0 bases, with 4 bases between them. The CDR3 is made up of 14 amino acids.

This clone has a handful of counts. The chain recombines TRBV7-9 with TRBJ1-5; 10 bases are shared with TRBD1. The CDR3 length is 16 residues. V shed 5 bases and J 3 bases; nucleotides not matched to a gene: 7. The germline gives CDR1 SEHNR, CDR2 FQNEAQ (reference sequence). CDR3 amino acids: CASSLRDRGTNQPQHF. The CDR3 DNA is TGTGCCAGCAGCCTGCGGGACAGGGGCACCAATCAGCCCCAGCATTTT.

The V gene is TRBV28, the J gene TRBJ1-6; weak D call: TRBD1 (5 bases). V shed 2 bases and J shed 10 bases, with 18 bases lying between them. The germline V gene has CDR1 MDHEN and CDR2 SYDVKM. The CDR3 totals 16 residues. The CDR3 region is CASSLGGRSTWSPLHF. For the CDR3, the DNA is TGTGCCAGCAGTTTAGGGGGGAGGTCTACTTGGTCACCCCTCCACTTT.

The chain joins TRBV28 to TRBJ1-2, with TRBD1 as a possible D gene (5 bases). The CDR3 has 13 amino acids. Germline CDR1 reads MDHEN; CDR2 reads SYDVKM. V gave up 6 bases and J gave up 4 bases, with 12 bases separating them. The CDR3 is CASSEGVGYGYTF. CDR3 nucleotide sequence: TGTGCCAGCAGCGAAGGGGTCGGCTATGGCTACACCTTC.

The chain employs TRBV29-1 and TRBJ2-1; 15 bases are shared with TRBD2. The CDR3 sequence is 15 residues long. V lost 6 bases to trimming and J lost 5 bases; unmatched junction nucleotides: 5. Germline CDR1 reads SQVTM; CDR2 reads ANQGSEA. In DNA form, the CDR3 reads TGCAGCGTAAACGGACTAGCGGGGGGGGACAATGAGCAGTTCTTC. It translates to CSVNGLAGGDNEQFF.

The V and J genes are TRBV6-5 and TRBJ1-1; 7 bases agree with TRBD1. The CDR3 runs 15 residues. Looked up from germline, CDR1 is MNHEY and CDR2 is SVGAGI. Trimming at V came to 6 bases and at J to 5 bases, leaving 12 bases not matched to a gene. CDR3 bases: TGTGCCAGCAGCCAATTTCAGGGGGGAAGGACTGAAGCTTTCTTT. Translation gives CASSQFQGGRTEAFF.

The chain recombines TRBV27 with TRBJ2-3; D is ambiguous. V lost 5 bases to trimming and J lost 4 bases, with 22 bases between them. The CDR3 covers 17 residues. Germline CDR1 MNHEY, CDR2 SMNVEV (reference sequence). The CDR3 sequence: CASSKTPLLGKSDTQYF. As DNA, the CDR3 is TGTGCCAGCAGTAAAACCCCTCTGCTAGGCAAGTCAGATACGCAGTATTTT.

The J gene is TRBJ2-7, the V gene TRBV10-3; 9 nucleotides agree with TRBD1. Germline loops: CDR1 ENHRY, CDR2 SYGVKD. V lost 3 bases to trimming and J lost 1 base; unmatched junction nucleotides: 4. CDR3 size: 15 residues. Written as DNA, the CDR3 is TGTGCCATCAGTGAAACCGGGACAGGGTCCTACGAGCAGTACTTC. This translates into CAISETGTGSYEQYF.

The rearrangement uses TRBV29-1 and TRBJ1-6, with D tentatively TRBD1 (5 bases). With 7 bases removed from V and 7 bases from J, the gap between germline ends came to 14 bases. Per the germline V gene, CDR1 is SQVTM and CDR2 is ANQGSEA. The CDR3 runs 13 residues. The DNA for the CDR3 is TGCAGCGCGAGGGTCCAGGGAAATTCACCCCTCCACTTT. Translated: CSARVQGNSPLHF.

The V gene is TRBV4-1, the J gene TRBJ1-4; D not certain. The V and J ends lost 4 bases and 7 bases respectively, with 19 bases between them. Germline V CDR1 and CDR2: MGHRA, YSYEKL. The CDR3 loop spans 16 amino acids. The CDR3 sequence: CASSLTLGGSGEKLFF. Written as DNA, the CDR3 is TGCGCCAGCAGCCTAACTTTGGGAGGGAGTGGTGAAAAACTGTTTTTT.

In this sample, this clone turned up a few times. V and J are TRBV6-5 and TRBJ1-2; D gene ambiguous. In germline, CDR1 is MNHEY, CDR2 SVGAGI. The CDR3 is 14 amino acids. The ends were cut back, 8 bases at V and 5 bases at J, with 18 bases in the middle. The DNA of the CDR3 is TGTGCCAGCGTACGTCTAGACGTCGGTTATGGCTACACCTTC. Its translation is CASVRLDVGYGYTF.